The clone carrying this TCR beta chain showed up just a few times. Antigen: not known. Peripheral blood samples of around 9.3 milliliters were drawn from each donor. The sample originates from a study of blood T cells in healthy people across ages. Whole-study results and caveats: Correlation between TCR beta diversity and naive T cell percentage was strong. Older individuals had lower TCR beta diversity per million T cells (the decline was roughly linear). Nothing was known about donor CMV status, and this possibly confounded expanded clonotype changes.

The V gene's germline CDR1 is DFQATT and CDR2 SNEGSKA (reference sequence). V shed 3 bases and J 7 bases; nucleotides not matched to a gene: 10. This CDR3 is built from 15 residues. Next came a second PCR, run for about 7 to 12 cycles, which used a sample-barcoded 5' primer along with a J-beta primer mix. Via MiXCR, TCRdb re-called the 5' RACE reads, giving one row per CDR3 protein. The sample lists approximately 1.5 million distinct CDR3 sequences, around 36% occurring once. The chain employs TRBV20-1 and TRBJ2-1; 9 bases line up with TRBD2. Sequenced input: blood. The sequence was collected from a woman aged 25 to 39 in good health. This chain's CDR3 is CSARPGGGGDNEQFF. DNA of the CDR3: TGCAGTGCTAGGCCGGGCGGGGGGGGAGATAATGAGCAGTTCTTC.